This TCR beta chain appears in the sequencing data of a study of cytomegalovirus exposure and HLA in healthy donors. Study information: Roughly 85 million unique TCRs from HLA-typed donors made up an early data release.

The V gene's germline CDR1 is MDHEN and CDR2 SYDVKM. Trimming stripped 6 bases from V and 0 bases from J, with 13 bases between. This CDR3 spans 15 amino acids. PCR used 60 Vbeta primers and 13 Jbeta primers. Some clones are missing from TCRdb's copy, which holds only in-frame ones; the method was immunoSEQ multiplex PCR. The repertoire holds around 40,000 clones, with around 87% as singletons. The rearrangement joins TRBV28 to TRBJ2-3; no firm D call. The sequenced sample was PBMCs. The clonotype originates from a woman between 35 and 50 years old in good health and CMV-seropositive. CDR3 DNA: TGTGCCAGCAGCCTCGGGTACCCTAGCACAGATACGCAGTATTTT. As protein: CASSLGYPSTDTQYF.